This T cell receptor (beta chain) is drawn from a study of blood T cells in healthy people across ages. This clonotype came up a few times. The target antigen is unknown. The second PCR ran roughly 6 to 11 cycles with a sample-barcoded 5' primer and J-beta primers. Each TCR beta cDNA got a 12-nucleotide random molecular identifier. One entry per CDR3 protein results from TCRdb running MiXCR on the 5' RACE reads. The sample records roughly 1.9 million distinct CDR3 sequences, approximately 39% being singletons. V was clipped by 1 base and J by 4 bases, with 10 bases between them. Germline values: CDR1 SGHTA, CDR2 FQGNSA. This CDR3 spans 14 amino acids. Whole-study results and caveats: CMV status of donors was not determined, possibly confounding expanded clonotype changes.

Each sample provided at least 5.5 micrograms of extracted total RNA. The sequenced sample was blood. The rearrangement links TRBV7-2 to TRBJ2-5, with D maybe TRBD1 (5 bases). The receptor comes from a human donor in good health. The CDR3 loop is CASSLDRGTETQYF. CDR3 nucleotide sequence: TGTGCCAGCAGCTTAGATAGGGGCACAGAGACCCAGTACTTC.